This is a list of T cell receptor beta chains from one sample in a study of early T cells in non-severe SARS-CoV-2 infection. TCRdb reprocessed the 5' RACE reads via MiXCR and lists one record per CDR3 protein. The sample yields more than 45,000 distinct CDR3 sequences, 9.5% to 15% seen once. The sequenced material came from whole blood. These receptors came from an adult who was a healthcare worker with PCR-confirmed SARS-CoV-2 infection or an uninfected control (not recorded which). CDR3s include the opening cysteine and the closing phenylalanine or tryptophan. Fields, in order: J gene, clone size, D gene, V gene, CDR3 protein, CDR3 DNA. A D gene is named only where the DNA matches it firmly. Rows give clone size only sometimes, using once, few, many, or a class for an expanded clone.

TRBJ2-2	.	TRBD1	TRBV13	CASSRRQGHGELFF	TGTGCCAGCAGCAGGAGACAGGGGCACGGGGAGCTGTTTTTT
TRBJ1-1	medium-sized	.	TRBV5-1	CASSLEQMNTEAFF	TGCGCCAGCAGCTTGGAGCAGATGAACACTGAAGCTTTCTTT
TRBJ2-5	.	.	TRBV7-9	CASSSLGQGRETQYF	TGTGCCAGCTCCTCGCTAGGGCAGGGACGAGAGACCCAGTACTTC
TRBJ1-6	few	.	TRBV5-1	CASSLSRSNSPLHF	TGCGCCAGCAGCTTGAGTCGGAGTAATTCACCCCTCCACTTT
TRBJ2-1	.	.	TRBV28	CATRPWSYNEQFF	TGTGCCACCCGCCCGTGGAGCTACAATGAGCAGTTCTTC
TRBJ1-2	few	.	TRBV5-1	CASSSRQNYGYTF	TGCGCCAGCAGCTCGAGACAGAACTATGGCTACACCTTC
TRBJ2-5	many	.	TRBV18	CASSLSDRRTETQYF	TGTGCCAGCTCACTATCTGACAGGAGAACGGAGACCCAGTACTTC
TRBJ2-3	few	.	TRBV20-1	CSARGGQKSTDTQYF	TGCAGTGCTAGGGGAGGACAGAAGAGCACAGATACGCAGTATTTT
TRBJ2-3	many	TRBD2	TRBV6-1	CASNRLAGAPSTDTQYF	TGTGCCAGCAACAGACTAGCGGGAGCCCCTAGCACAGATACGCAGTATTTT
TRBJ2-7	many	.	TRBV7-8	CASSLVYASEQYF	TGTGCCAGCAGCTTAGTTTACGCGAGCGAGCAGTACTTC
TRBJ1-5	few	TRBD1	TRBV28	CASSAGQGGQPQHF	TGTGCCAGCAGTGCCGGACAGGGGGGACAGCCCCAGCATTTT
TRBJ1-1	few	.	TRBV28	CASSPGPSEAFF	TGTGCCAGCAGTCCCGGACCGAGCGAAGCTTTCTTT
TRBJ2-5	many	TRBD1	TRBV28	CASSLGQVGETQYF	TGTGCCAGCAGTTTGGGACAGGTCGGAGAGACCCAGTACTTC
TRBJ2-4	few	.	TRBV27	CASSPDRAKNIQYF	TGTGCCAGCAGTCCAGACAGGGCCAAAAACATTCAGTACTTC
TRBJ2-3	.	.	TRBV19	CASSIRDTQYF	TGTGCCAGTAGTATACGAGATACGCAGTATTTT
TRBJ1-2	few	TRBD1	TRBV4-2	CASSHSTGGGGYTF	TGTGCCAGCAGCCACTCAACAGGGGGCGGAGGCTACACCTTC
TRBJ2-7	many	TRBD1	TRBV10-3	CAIRTGQGNDEQYF	TGTGCCATCAGGACGGGACAGGGGAACGACGAGCAGTACTTC
TRBJ2-1	many	.	TRBV29-1	CSAPNYGTPFYYNEQFF	TGCAGCGCCCCAAATTACGGGACTCCTTTTTACTACAATGAGCAGTTCTTC
TRBJ2-3	few	.	TRBV29-1	CSVGAPVGTDTQYF	TGCAGCGTTGGGGCCCCGGTCGGTACAGATACGCAGTATTTT
TRBJ2-5	few	.	TRBV7-2	CASSMYQETQYF	TGTGCCAGCAGCATGTACCAAGAGACCCAGTACTTC
TRBJ2-6	.	.	TRBV12-3/TRBV12-4	CASSLVRGANVLTF	TGTGCCAGCAGTTTGGTGAGGGGGGCCAACGTCCTGACTTTC
TRBJ2-7	.	TRBD2	TRBV3-1	CASSQGLAAAYEQYF	TGTGCCAGCAGCCAGGGACTAGCGGCCGCCTACGAGCAGTACTTC
TRBJ2-3	many	.	TRBV29-1	CSLLGDGYSTDTQYF	TGCAGCCTCCTGGGGGACGGATATAGCACAGATACGCAGTATTTT
TRBJ2-5	few	.	TRBV15	CATSRDQETQYF	TGTGCCACCAGCAGAGATCAGGAGACCCAGTACTTC
TRBJ2-1	.	.	TRBV9	CASSLGPPENEQFF	TGTGCCAGCAGCCTCGGACCCCCTGAAAATGAGCAGTTCTTC
TRBJ2-5	many	TRBD1	TRBV7-9	CASSLASGGEKTQYF	TGTGCCAGCAGCTTAGCGTCAGGGGGCGAGAAGACCCAGTACTTC
TRBJ2-5	many	.	TRBV28	CASSSTGYVETQYF	TGTGCCAGCAGTTCCACGGGATACGTAGAGACCCAGTACTTC
TRBJ2-3	many	TRBD2	TRBV20-1	CSARDRRVGLAGRSDTQYF	TGCAGTGCTAGAGATAGGCGTGTCGGACTAGCGGGAAGGTCAGATACGCAGTATTTT
TRBJ2-2	few	.	TRBV5-1	CASNVAGGDTGELFF	TGCGCCAGCAATGTGGCCGGGGGCGACACCGGGGAGCTGTTTTTT
TRBJ1-1	few	TRBD1	TRBV7-3	CASSRTGGRDTEAFF	TGTGCCAGCAGCAGGACAGGGGGCAGGGACACTGAAGCTTTCTTT
TRBJ2-3	.	TRBD2	TRBV7-3	CASSSGGLQYF	TGTGCCAGCAGCTCCGGGGGGTTGCAGTATTTT
TRBJ1-2	few	.	TRBV11-2	CASTQHLASMSDTF	TGTGCCAGCACCCAACACCTTGCCTCGATGAGTGACACCTTC
TRBJ2-7	few	.	TRBV19	CATPSRGRVSYEQYF	TGTGCCACCCCATCTCGAGGCAGGGTCTCCTACGAGCAGTACTTC
TRBJ2-1	.	.	TRBV29-1	CSVGSPESHEQFF	TGCAGCGTTGGCTCCCCTGAGAGCCATGAGCAGTTCTTC
TRBJ1-2	few	.	TRBV27	CASSLLKPSRGDGYTF	TGTGCCAGCAGTTTATTAAAACCCAGCAGGGGAGACGGCTACACCTTC
TRBJ2-5	.	TRBD2	TRBV28	CASSWGLAGGQETQYF	TGTGCCAGCAGTTGGGGACTAGCGGGAGGTCAAGAGACCCAGTACTTC
TRBJ2-7	.	.	TRBV2	CASRVGGSSYEQYF	TGTGCCAGCAGGGTTGGGGGTAGCTCCTACGAGCAGTACTTC
TRBJ2-6	many	TRBD1	TRBV5-8	CASSSGQVLKTGANVLTF	TGTGCCAGCAGCTCAGGACAGGTCCTCAAAACTGGGGCCAACGTCCTGACTTTC
TRBJ2-3	few	TRBD2	TRBV28	CASSFGGGLHTQYF	TGTGCCAGCAGTTTTGGGGGGGGACTGCATACGCAGTATTTT
TRBJ1-1	medium-sized	.	TRBV4-1	CASSLTGAGTEAFF	TGCGCCAGCAGCCTGACAGGAGCGGGGACTGAAGCTTTCTTT
TRBJ2-7	many	TRBD2	TRBV27	CASSLGGSGYYEQYF	TGTGCCAGCAGTCTAGGTGGTAGCGGGTACTACGAGCAGTACTTC
TRBJ2-1	many	TRBD2	TRBV11-2	CASSTNTGTSTYEQFF	TGTGCCAGCAGCACCAATACCGGGACTAGCACATATGAGCAGTTCTTC
TRBJ2-7	.	.	TRBV11-2	CASSPISRVLKPYEQYF	TGTGCCAGCAGCCCAATCTCCAGGGTTTTAAAGCCCTACGAGCAGTACTTC
TRBJ2-3	many	.	TRBV9	CASSAIISTDTQYF	TGTGCCAGCAGCGCGATAATAAGTACAGATACGCAGTATTTT